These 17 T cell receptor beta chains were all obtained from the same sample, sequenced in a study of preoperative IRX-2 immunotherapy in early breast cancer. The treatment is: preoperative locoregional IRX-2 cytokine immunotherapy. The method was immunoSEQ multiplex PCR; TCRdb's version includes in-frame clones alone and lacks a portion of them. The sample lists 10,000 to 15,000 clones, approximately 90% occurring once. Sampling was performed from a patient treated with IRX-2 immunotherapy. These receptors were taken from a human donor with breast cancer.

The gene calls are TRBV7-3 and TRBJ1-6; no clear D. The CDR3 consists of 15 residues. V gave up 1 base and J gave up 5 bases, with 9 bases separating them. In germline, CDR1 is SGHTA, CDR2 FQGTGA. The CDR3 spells CASSLNSANNSPLHF. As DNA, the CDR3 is TGTGCCAGCAGCTTAAATAGCGCAAATAATTCACCCCTCCACTTT.

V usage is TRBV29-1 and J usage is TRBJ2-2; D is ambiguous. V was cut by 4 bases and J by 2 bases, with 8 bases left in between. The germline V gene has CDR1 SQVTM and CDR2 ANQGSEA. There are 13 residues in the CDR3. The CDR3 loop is CSVGRSNTGELFF. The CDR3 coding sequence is TGCAGCGTTGGAAGATCTAACACCGGGGAGCTGTTTTTT.

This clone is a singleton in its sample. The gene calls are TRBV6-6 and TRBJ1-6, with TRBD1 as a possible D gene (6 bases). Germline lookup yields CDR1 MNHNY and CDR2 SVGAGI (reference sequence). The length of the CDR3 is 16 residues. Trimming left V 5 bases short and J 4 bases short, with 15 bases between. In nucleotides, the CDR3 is TGTGCCAGCAGTCCCTACGGACAGTATTATAATTCACCCCTCCACTTT. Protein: CASSPYGQYYNSPLHF.

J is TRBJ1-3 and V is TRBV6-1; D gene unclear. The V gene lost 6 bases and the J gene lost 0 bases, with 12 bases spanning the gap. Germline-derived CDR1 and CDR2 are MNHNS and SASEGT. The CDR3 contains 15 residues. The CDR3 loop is CASRGQPPSGNTIYF. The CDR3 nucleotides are TGTGCCAGCAGGGGTCAGCCCCCCTCTGGAAACACCATATATTTT.

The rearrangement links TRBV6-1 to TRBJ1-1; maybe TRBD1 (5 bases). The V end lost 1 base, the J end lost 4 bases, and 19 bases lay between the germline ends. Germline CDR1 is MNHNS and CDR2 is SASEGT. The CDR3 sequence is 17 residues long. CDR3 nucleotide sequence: TGTGCCAGCAGTGAAGTGGGTAGGGGTCGGGCGCGCACTGAAGCTTTCTTT. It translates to CASSEVGRGRARTEAFF.

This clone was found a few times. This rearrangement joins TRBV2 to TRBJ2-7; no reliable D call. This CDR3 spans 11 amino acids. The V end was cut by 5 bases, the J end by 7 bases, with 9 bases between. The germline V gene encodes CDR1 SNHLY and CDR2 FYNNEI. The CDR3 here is CASSTFLEQYF. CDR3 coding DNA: TGTGCCAGCAGTACGTTTCTTGAGCAGTACTTC.

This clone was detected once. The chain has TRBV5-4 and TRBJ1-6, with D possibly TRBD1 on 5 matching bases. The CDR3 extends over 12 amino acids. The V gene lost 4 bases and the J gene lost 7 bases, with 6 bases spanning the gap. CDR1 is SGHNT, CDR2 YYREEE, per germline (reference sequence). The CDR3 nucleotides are TGTGCCAGCAGCGGGGACAATTCACCCCTCCACTTT. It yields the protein CASSGDNSPLHF.

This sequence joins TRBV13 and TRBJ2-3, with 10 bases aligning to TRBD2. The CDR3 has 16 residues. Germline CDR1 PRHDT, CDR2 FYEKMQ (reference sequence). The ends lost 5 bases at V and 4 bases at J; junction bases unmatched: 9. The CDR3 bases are TGTGCCAGCAGCCTTCAGCGGGGGGGCTCTTCAGATACGCAGTATTTT. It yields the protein CASSLQRGGSSDTQYF. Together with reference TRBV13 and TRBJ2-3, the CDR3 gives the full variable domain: AAGVIQSPRHLIKEKRETATLKCYPIPRHDTVYWYQQGPGQDPQFLISFYEKMQSDKGSIPDRFSAQQFSDYHSELNMSSLELGDSALYFCASSLQRGGSSDTQYFGPGTRLTVL.

CDR3 nucleotide sequence: TGTGCCAGCAGCTACCTGGTGGGCGGGGGGGTAGATACGCAGTATTTT. It codes for CASSYLVGGGVDTQYF. This chain uses TRBV5-4 with TRBJ2-3; TRBD2 matches 9 bases. V shed 3 bases, J shed 5 bases, and the junction held 10 bases outside the gene matches. The germline CDR1 and CDR2 sequences are SGHNT and YYREEE (reference sequence). The CDR3 totals 16 residues.

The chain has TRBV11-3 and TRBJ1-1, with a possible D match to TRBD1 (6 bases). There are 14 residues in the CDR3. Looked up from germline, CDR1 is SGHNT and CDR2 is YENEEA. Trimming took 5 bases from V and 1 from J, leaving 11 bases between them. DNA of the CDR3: TGTGCCAGCAGCGTGGACAGACAGAACACTGAAGCTTTCTTT. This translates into CASSVDRQNTEAFF.

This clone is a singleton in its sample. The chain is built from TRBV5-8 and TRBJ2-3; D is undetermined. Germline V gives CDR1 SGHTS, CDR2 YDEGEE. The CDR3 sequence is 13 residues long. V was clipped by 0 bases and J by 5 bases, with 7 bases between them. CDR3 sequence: CASSLGWGDTQYF. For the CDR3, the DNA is TGTGCCAGCAGCTTGGGATGGGGAGATACGCAGTATTTT.

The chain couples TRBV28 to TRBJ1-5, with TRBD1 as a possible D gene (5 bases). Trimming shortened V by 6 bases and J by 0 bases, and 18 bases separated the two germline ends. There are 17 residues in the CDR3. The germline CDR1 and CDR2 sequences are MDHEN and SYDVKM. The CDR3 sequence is CASSPVTAPYSNQPQHF. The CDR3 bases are TGTGCCAGCAGCCCGGTGACAGCGCCTTATAGCAATCAGCCCCAGCATTTT.

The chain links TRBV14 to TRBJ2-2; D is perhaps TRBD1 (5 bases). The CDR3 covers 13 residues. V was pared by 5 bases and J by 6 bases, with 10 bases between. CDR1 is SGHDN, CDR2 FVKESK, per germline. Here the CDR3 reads CASSTLGPGELFF. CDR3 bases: TGTGCCAGCAGCACTCTGGGGCCCGGGGAGCTGTTTTTT. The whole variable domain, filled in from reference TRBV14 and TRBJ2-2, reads EAGVTQFPSHSVIEKGQTVTLRCDPISGHDNLYWYRRVMGKEIKFLLHFVKESKQDESGMPNNRFLAERTGGTYSTLKVQPAELEDSGVYFCASSTLGPGELFFGEGSRLTVL.

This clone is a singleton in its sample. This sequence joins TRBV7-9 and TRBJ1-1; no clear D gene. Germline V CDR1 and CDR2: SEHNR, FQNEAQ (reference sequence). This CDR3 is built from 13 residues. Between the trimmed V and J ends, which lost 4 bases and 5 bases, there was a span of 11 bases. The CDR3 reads CASSSNPGTEAFF. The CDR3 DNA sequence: TGTGCCAGCAGCTCGAACCCCGGGACTGAAGCTTTCTTT.

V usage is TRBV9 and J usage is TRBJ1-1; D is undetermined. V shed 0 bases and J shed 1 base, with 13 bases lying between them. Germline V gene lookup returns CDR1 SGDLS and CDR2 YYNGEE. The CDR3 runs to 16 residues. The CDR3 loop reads CASSVDQGGRNTEAFF. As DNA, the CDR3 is TGTGCCAGCAGCGTAGATCAAGGAGGCCGGAACACTGAAGCTTTCTTT.

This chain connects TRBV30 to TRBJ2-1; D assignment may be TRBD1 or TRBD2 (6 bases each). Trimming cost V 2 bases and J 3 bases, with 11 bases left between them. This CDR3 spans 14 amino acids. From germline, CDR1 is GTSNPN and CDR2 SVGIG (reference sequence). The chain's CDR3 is CAWSRGRLYNEQFF. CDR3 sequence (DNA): TGTGCCTGGAGTAGGGGGAGGCTCTACAATGAGCAGTTCTTC.

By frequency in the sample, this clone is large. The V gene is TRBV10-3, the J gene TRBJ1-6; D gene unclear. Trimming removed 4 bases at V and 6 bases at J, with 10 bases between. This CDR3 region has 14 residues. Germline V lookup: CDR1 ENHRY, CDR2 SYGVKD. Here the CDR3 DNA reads TGTGCCATCAGTGTTGAGGAGCCTAATTCACCCCTCCACTTT. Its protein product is CAISVEEPNSPLHF.